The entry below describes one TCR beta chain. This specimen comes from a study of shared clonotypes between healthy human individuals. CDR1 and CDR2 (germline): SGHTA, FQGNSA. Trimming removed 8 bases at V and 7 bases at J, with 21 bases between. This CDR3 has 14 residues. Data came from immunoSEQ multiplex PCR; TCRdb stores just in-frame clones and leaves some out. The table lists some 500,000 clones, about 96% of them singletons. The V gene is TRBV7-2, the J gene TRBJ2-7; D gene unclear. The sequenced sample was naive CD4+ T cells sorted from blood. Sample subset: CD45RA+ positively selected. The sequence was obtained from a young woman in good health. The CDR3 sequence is CASRGASVPWEQYF. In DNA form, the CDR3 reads TGTGCCAGCCGCGGAGCCAGCGTCCCATGGGAGCAGTACTTC.